These T cell receptor beta chains were read from a single sample in a study of T cell responses to AZD1222 COVID-19 vaccine. Method: immunoSEQ multiplex PCR; TCRdb's copy keeps in-frame clones and lacks some. This repertoire shows some 150,000 clones, 90% found once; its top ten account for approximately 1.8%. The starting material was peripheral blood, obtained on day 0 of AZD1222 vaccination. All receptors come from an adult in good health. CDR3s include the opening cysteine and the closing phenylalanine or tryptophan. Each record gives: V gene, D gene, J gene, CDR3 protein. A D gene is named only where the DNA matches it firmly.

v_call: TRBV27; d_call: TRBD1; j_call: TRBJ1-4; cdr3_aa: CASSKERTGESVLGEKLFF
v_call: TRBV24-1; d_call: TRBD1; j_call: TRBJ2-1; cdr3_aa: CATSARQGAATNEQFF
v_call: TRBV27; d_call: .; j_call: TRBJ2-1; cdr3_aa: CASSGQGGNYNEQFF
v_call: TRBV11-3; d_call: TRBD1; j_call: TRBJ2-2; cdr3_aa: CASSPRTGNTGELFF
v_call: TRBV19; d_call: .; j_call: TRBJ1-6; cdr3_aa: CASRTQGGGSYNSPLHF
v_call: TRBV14; d_call: .; j_call: TRBJ1-1; cdr3_aa: CASSPLGRGEWNTEAFF
v_call: TRBV7-9; d_call: TRBD1; j_call: TRBJ2-1; cdr3_aa: CASSTYAGTASSSYNEQFF
v_call: TRBV19; d_call: .; j_call: TRBJ1-2; cdr3_aa: CASSIPAQDHRSGYTF
v_call: TRBV5-4; d_call: .; j_call: TRBJ2-5; cdr3_aa: CASSLGGSQETQYF
v_call: TRBV5-6; d_call: TRBD1; j_call: TRBJ2-7; cdr3_aa: CASSRKQGALYEQYF
v_call: TRBV30; d_call: TRBD1; j_call: TRBJ1-6; cdr3_aa: CAGRSGTGGNSPLHF
v_call: TRBV6-5; d_call: TRBD1; j_call: TRBJ2-6; cdr3_aa: CASSLTGAGANVLTF
v_call: TRBV25-1; d_call: .; j_call: TRBJ2-6; cdr3_aa: CASSQDSSGANVLTF
v_call: TRBV5-1; d_call: TRBD1; j_call: TRBJ1-1; cdr3_aa: CASSLSTGTGGFNTEAFF
v_call: TRBV25-1; d_call: .; j_call: TRBJ1-6; cdr3_aa: CASGDNSPLHF
v_call: TRBV5-1; d_call: TRBD1; j_call: TRBJ2-3; cdr3_aa: CASRLGQGVGSDTQYF
v_call: TRBV7-6; d_call: TRBD2; j_call: TRBJ2-7; cdr3_aa: CASSPTASGHYEQYF
v_call: TRBV25-1; d_call: TRBD1; j_call: TRBJ2-3; cdr3_aa: CASSGRDSRLDTQYF
v_call: TRBV11-2; d_call: TRBD2; j_call: TRBJ2-7; cdr3_aa: CASSVSSGSYEQYF
v_call: TRBV5-4; d_call: TRBD1; j_call: TRBJ2-7; cdr3_aa: CASSSGTGFYEQYF
v_call: TRBV9; d_call: .; j_call: TRBJ1-1; cdr3_aa: CASSAEIFEGGVTEAFF
v_call: TRBV28; d_call: TRBD1; j_call: TRBJ1-6; cdr3_aa: CASRGQADNSPLHF
v_call: TRBV7-3; d_call: .; j_call: TRBJ2-3; cdr3_aa: CASSSPKVDTQYF
v_call: TRBV7-2; d_call: .; j_call: TRBJ2-3; cdr3_aa: CASSLMSRGTDTQYF
v_call: TRBV7-9; d_call: TRBD1; j_call: TRBJ2-1; cdr3_aa: CASTSPGTGFNEQFF
v_call: TRBV4-3; d_call: .; j_call: TRBJ2-3; cdr3_aa: CASSKGGSTDTQYF
v_call: TRBV21-1; d_call: .; j_call: TRBJ1-1; cdr3_aa: CASLHSQGADTEAFF
v_call: TRBV28; d_call: TRBD1; j_call: TRBJ1-2; cdr3_aa: CASSTDRVYGYTF
v_call: TRBV5-8; d_call: .; j_call: TRBJ1-6; cdr3_aa: CASSFQKRTPLHF
v_call: TRBV19; d_call: TRBD1; j_call: TRBJ1-5; cdr3_aa: CASRDRNQPQHF
v_call: TRBV6-2/TRBV6-3; d_call: .; j_call: TRBJ2-5; cdr3_aa: CASSYSTMQETQYF
v_call: TRBV3-1/TRBV3-2; d_call: .; j_call: TRBJ2-1; cdr3_aa: CASSHILDSGFDEQFF
v_call: TRBV4-3; d_call: TRBD1; j_call: TRBJ2-6; cdr3_aa: CASSQRGTELSGANVLTF
v_call: TRBV5-1; d_call: .; j_call: TRBJ1-5; cdr3_aa: CASSRTVNQPQHF
v_call: TRBV7-2; d_call: .; j_call: TRBJ2-4; cdr3_aa: CASSLFTGIQNIQYF
v_call: TRBV7-9; d_call: .; j_call: TRBJ2-5; cdr3_aa: CASSLVETQYF
v_call: TRBV6-4; d_call: .; j_call: TRBJ2-3; cdr3_aa: CASSDSPSADTQYF
v_call: TRBV27; d_call: .; j_call: TRBJ2-5; cdr3_aa: CASGIQETQYF
v_call: TRBV21-1; d_call: .; j_call: TRBJ2-1; cdr3_aa: CASTPLQPGAVCANEQFF
v_call: TRBV7-9; d_call: TRBD2; j_call: TRBJ2-3; cdr3_aa: CASGGLAGYTDTQYF